This entry lists 15 T cell receptor beta chains sequenced from one sample in a study of glioma-infiltrating T cells after dendritic cell vaccination. Produced via immunoSEQ multiplex PCR; TCRdb's table is partial and in-frame only. The table includes 100,000 or so clones, 86% detected once. Specimen: blood, collected before dendritic cell vaccination. The receptors derive from a human donor with glioblastoma.

This chain links TRBV7-9 with TRBJ1-2; D may be TRBD1 (5 bases). V lost 3 bases and J 0 bases, leaving 14 bases between the germline ends. The germline V gene encodes CDR1 SEHNR and CDR2 FQNEAQ (reference sequence). The CDR3 extends over 16 amino acids. CDR3 in amino acids: CASSLGPGGTNYGYTF. DNA for the CDR3: TGTGCCAGCAGCTTGGGCCCGGGGGGGACTAACTATGGCTACACCTTC.

CDR3 nucleotide sequence: TGTGCCAGTGCCCGGGGAAATCAGCCCCAGCATTTT. Translated: CASARGNQPQHF. J is TRBJ1-5 and V is TRBV19; D unresolved. This CDR3 is built from 12 residues. Germline values: CDR1 LNHDA, CDR2 SQIVND (reference sequence). Between the trimmed V and J ends, which lost 8 bases and 4 bases, there was a span of 9 bases.

As for this clone: At one of its ends the junction is not consistent with the germline gene, which may arise from a read error. The chain uses TRBV4-1 and TRBJ1-5; 7 bases match TRBD1. This CDR3 has 17 amino acids. Per the germline V gene, CDR1 is MGHRA and CDR2 is YSYEKL. The CDR3 DNA reads as TGCACCAGCAGCCATCACACCGACAGGGCTAGCAATCAGCCCCAGCATTTT. Amino acids: CTSSHHTDRASNQPQHF.

The genes are TRBV7-7 and TRBJ2-3; D is perhaps TRBD2 (5 bases). The CDR3 runs 14 residues. Germline V CDR1 and CDR2: SSHAT, FNYEAQ (reference sequence). V dropped 2 bases and J dropped 2 bases, with 8 bases sitting between them. The CDR3 sequence is CASSLSGSTDTQYF. Here the CDR3 DNA reads TGTGCCAGCAGCTTAAGCGGCTCCACAGATACGCAGTATTTT.

The V call is TRBV29-1, the J call TRBJ1-1, with TRBD1 matching over 7 bases. Germline lookup yields CDR1 SQVTM and CDR2 ANQGSEA. V lost 7 bases and J lost 1; bases outside the gene matches: 3. This CDR3 region has 12 residues. The CDR3 sequence: CSGGQTNTEAFF. CDR3 DNA: TGCAGCGGGGGACAGACGAACACTGAAGCTTTCTTT.

The genes are TRBV5-1 and TRBJ1-1; D is possibly TRBD1 (5 bases). CDR1 and CDR2 from the germline V gene are SGHRS and YFSETQ. With 2 bases removed from V and 0 bases from J, the gap between germline ends came to 8 bases. The CDR3 is 14 residues long. DNA of the CDR3: TGCGCCAGCAGCTTTGACAGCATGAACACTGAAGCTTTCTTT. It encodes CASSFDSMNTEAFF.

The rearrangement uses TRBV29-1 and TRBJ2-1; 10 nucleotides line up with TRBD1. The germline V gene has CDR1 SQVTM and CDR2 ANQGSEA. V lost 0 bases, J lost 9 bases, and 23 bases stayed unmatched. The CDR3 covers 20 residues. In nucleotides, the CDR3 is TGCAGCGTTGAAGATCAAGGCGGAGACAGGGGGCGAGGGTCACTGTCTGAGCAGTTCTTC. Translation: CSVEDQGGDRGRGSLSEQFF.

The chain links TRBV5-4 to TRBJ2-2; 8 positions agree with TRBD1. This CDR3 region has 14 residues. The J segment lost 8 bases and the V segment lost 4 bases, leaving 7 bases of the junction unmatched. CDR1 is SGHNT, CDR2 YYREEE, per germline (reference sequence). The DNA of the CDR3 is TGTGCCAGCAGCATGCGGACAGGGCCGGGGGAGCTGTTTTTT. Protein sequence: CASSMRTGPGELFF.

V is TRBV7-8 and J is TRBJ2-7; TRBD1 is a possible D gene (5 bases). Germline V gene data show CDR1 as SGHVS and CDR2 as FQNEAQ. Trimming pared 3 bases from V and 3 bases from J, leaving 9 bases between. The CDR3 is made up of 13 amino acids. CDR3 in DNA: TGTGCCAGCAGCTTTAGGCAGGGCTACGAGCAGTACTTC. Translation: CASSFRQGYEQYF.

This rearrangement joins TRBV5-8 to TRBJ2-7; D unresolved. CDR3 length equals 14 residues. Per germline, CDR1 SGHTS and CDR2 YDEGEE. The germline V and J ends were trimmed by 0 bases and 3 bases, with 10 bases remaining between them. This CDR3 reads CASSLVPVNYEQYF. The CDR3 DNA sequence: TGTGCCAGCAGCTTGGTTCCAGTAAACTACGAGCAGTACTTC. Full variable domain (missing parts from reference TRBV5-8 and TRBJ2-7): EAGVTQSPTHLIKTRGQQATLRCSPISGHTSVYWYQQALGLGLQFLLWYDEGEERNRGNFPPRFSGRQFPNYSSELNVNALELEDSALYLCASSLVPVNYEQYFGPGTRLTVT.

This rearrangement joins TRBV27 to TRBJ1-2; 7 bases match TRBD1. CDR3 length equals 13 residues. V dropped 5 bases and J dropped 3; count of bases not matched to a gene: 3. Germline CDR1 MNHEY, CDR2 SMNVEV (reference sequence). This CDR3 reads CASSTTGDYGYTF. The CDR3 coding sequence is TGTGCCAGCAGTACTACAGGGGACTATGGCTACACCTTC.

The chain employs TRBV29-1 and TRBJ2-5; TRBD2 might be the D (5 bases). Germline V gives CDR1 SQVTM, CDR2 ANQGSEA. The CDR3 is made up of 13 amino acids. The CDR3 nucleotides read TGCACTCAGGAGAGGGTGCCTCAAGAGACCCAGTACTTC. It yields the protein CTQERVPQETQYF.

The chain combines TRBV7-9 with TRBJ2-1; the match to TRBD2 covers 7 bases. Germline V gene data show CDR1 as SEHNR and CDR2 as FQNEAQ (reference sequence). With 5 bases clipped from V and 8 bases from J, the junction kept 12 bases outside the gene matches. The CDR3 totals 15 residues. The CDR3 bases are TGTGCCAGCAGCCCTGGGAGGGGAGCTATCGATGAGCAGTTCTTC. It specifies CASSPGRGAIDEQFF.

This clone was observed once. The rearrangement joins TRBV6-1 to TRBJ2-2; D is possibly TRBD1 (5 bases). CDR1 and CDR2 from the germline V gene are MNHNS and SASEGT. CDR3 length equals 15 residues. Trimming cost V 4 bases and J 2 bases, with 11 bases left between them. CDR3 sequence (DNA): TGTGCCAGCAGTGGGTCCCAGGGAAACACCGGGGAGCTGTTTTTT. Its protein is CASSGSQGNTGELFF.

The chain combines TRBV9 with TRBJ2-7, with D maybe TRBD1 (5 bases). This CDR3 is 15 amino acids long. V gave up 1 base and J gave up 6 bases, with 17 bases separating them. The germline gives CDR1 SGDLS, CDR2 YYNGEE. Here the CDR3 DNA reads TGTGCCAGCAGCGTAAGGGGTGATCCGGGCTCCGAGCAGTACTTC. Translating gives CASSVRGDPGSEQYF.